A single sample is the source of the 27 T cell receptor beta chains below, sequenced in a study of post-analysis software for immune sequencing data. Whole-study findings and limits: With TRBV5-6, TRBV5-1 and TRBV20-1 included, about five TRBV segments were more frequent in patients than in controls.

The antigens these receptors bind are not known. The TCR beta cDNA libraries carried unique molecular identifiers. TCRdb recomputed calls from the PCR reads with MiXCR, one row per CDR3 protein. The repertoire holds around 200,000 distinct CDR3 sequences, over 25% seen once, with roughly 3.4% in the top ten. The specimen sequenced was blood. These receptors came from a girl between 2 and 17 years old with multiple sclerosis.

The V call is TRBV7-2, the J call TRBJ1-2, with TRBD1 as a possible D gene (5 bases). CDR3 length: 13 amino acids. CDR1 is SGHTA, CDR2 FQGNSA, per germline. The ends were cut back, 5 bases at V and 5 bases at J, with 12 bases in the middle. CDR3 amino acids: CASSPQDGYGYTF. In DNA form, the CDR3 reads TGTGCCAGCAGCCCACAGGACGGGTATGGCTACACCTTC.

With respect to this clonotype: One junction end disagrees with the germline gene, perhaps due to a read error. CDR3 protein: CSVETTGSGKTDAFF. CDR3 in DNA: TGCAGCGTAGAAACCACAGGGTCGGGGAAGACTGATGCTTTCTTT. The chain employs TRBV29-1 and TRBJ1-1; a possible D gene is TRBD1 (6 bases). CDR3 length: 15 amino acids. CDR1 SQVTM and CDR2 ANQGSEA come from the germline V gene.

This chain links TRBV5-1 with TRBJ2-3; maybe TRBD2 (5 bases). The length of the CDR3 is 14 residues. Germline V gene sequence: CDR1 SGHRS, CDR2 YFSETQ. The ends were cut back, 0 bases at V and 6 bases at J, with 11 bases in the middle. CDR3 coding DNA: TGCGCCAGCAGCTTGGAAGCGAGGGCGGATACGCAGTATTTT. Amino acids: CASSLEARADTQYF.

The V and J genes are TRBV7-8 and TRBJ2-7; 7 nucleotides align to TRBD1. The DNA end is a closer match to TRBJ2-5, so the J assignment may be wrong. This CDR3 region has 14 residues. Looked up from germline, CDR1 is SGHVS and CDR2 is FQNEAQ. The CDR3 here is CATRTGAHQETQYF. CDR3 bases: TGTGCCACCCGAACAGGGGCCCACCAAGAGACCCAGTACTTC.

This clonotype was detected many times. The rearrangement uses TRBV4-1 and TRBJ2-5, with unresolved D. V was pared by 1 base and J by 3 bases, with 9 bases between. Germline V lookup: CDR1 MGHRA, CDR2 YSYEKL. The CDR3 contains 14 residues. The CDR3: CASSQVNAEETQYF. The CDR3 DNA reads TGCGCCAGCAGCCAAGTCAACGCTGAAGAGACCCAGTACTTC.

This clonotype was observed once. V gene TRBV20-1 combines with J gene TRBJ2-7, with 10 bases fitting TRBD1. The CDR3 loop spans 15 amino acids. CDR1 and CDR2 (germline): DFQATT, SNEGSKA (reference sequence). The J segment lost 3 bases and the V segment lost 1 base, leaving 6 bases of the junction unmatched. Written as DNA, the CDR3 is TGCAGTGCTAGAGCCGAGACAGGGGGCGGCTACGAGCAGTACTTC. It encodes CSARAETGGGYEQYF.

This clonotype was observed a few times. This chain uses TRBV2 with TRBJ2-5; 11 bases agree with TRBD2. Germline V gene data show CDR1 as SNHLY and CDR2 as FYNNEI. The CDR3 covers 15 residues. The V segment lost 2 bases and the J segment 4 bases; nucleotides outside the gene matches: 3. The CDR3 DNA reads TGTGCCAGCAGTGAATTTGGGACTAGCGGAGAGACCCAGTACTTC. This sequence encodes CASSEFGTSGETQYF.

V usage is TRBV5-5 and J usage is TRBJ1-1; TRBD1 matches 8 bases. Trimming removed 1 base from V and 2 bases from J; junction bases left unmatched: 7. CDR3 length: 16 amino acids. Germline V lookup: CDR1 SGHKS, CDR2 YYEKEE (reference sequence). The CDR3 region has the DNA TGTGCCAGCAGCTTGAGGACAGGGTCAAGAAACACTGAAGCTTTCTTT. Amino acids: CASSLRTGSRNTEAFF.

This clonotype came up a few times. The chain recombines TRBV12-3 or TRBV12-4 with TRBJ1-3; 10 positions match TRBD1. Losses at the gene ends were 6 bases for V and 2 bases for J; bases not matched to a gene: 1. CDR3 length equals 14 residues. The DNA of the CDR3 is TGTGCCAGCAGCGGGACAGGGGCTGGAAACACCATATATTTT. Its translation is CASSGTGAGNTIYF.

The V gene is TRBV5-1, the J gene TRBJ2-2, with 8 bases identical to TRBD1. The CDR3 has 15 amino acids. The germline V gene encodes CDR1 SGHRS and CDR2 YFSETQ. Losses at the gene ends were 4 bases for V and 3 bases for J; bases not matched to a gene: 5. Here the CDR3 reads CASSIDRGYTGELFF. CDR3 in DNA: TGCGCCAGCAGCATAGACAGGGGATACACCGGGGAGCTGTTTTTT. The full variable domain, with the rest looked up from reference TRBV5-1 and TRBJ2-2, is KAGVTQTPRYLIKTRGQQVTLSCSPISGHRSVSWYQQTPGQGLQFLFEYFSETQRNKGNFPGRFSGRQFSNSRSEMNVSTLELGDSALYLCASSIDRGYTGELFFGEGSRLTVL.

This chain connects TRBV5-1 to TRBJ1-5; D ambiguous. There are 14 residues in the CDR3. Germline-derived CDR1 and CDR2 are SGHRS and YFSETQ. Trimming stripped 3 bases from V and 4 bases from J, with 11 bases between. CDR3 nucleotide sequence: TGCGCCAGCAGCTGGGAGGGTGGGAATCAGCCCCAGCATTTT. Residues: CASSWEGGNQPQHF. Using reference TRBV5-1 and TRBJ1-5 for the parts outside the CDR3, the full variable domain is KAGVTQTPRYLIKTRGQQVTLSCSPISGHRSVSWYQQTPGQGLQFLFEYFSETQRNKGNFPGRFSGRQFSNSRSEMNVSTLELGDSALYLCASSWEGGNQPQHFGDGTRLSIL.

This clonotype showed up just a few times. The rearrangement links TRBV12-3 or TRBV12-4 to TRBJ1-6; TRBD1 might be the D (5 bases). The CDR3 is 15 amino acids. V was pared by 6 bases and J by 7 bases, with 16 bases between. In nucleotides, the CDR3 is TGTGCCAGCAGCCAGGACGCAGGGAGGAATTCACCCCTCCACTTT. As protein: CASSQDAGRNSPLHF.

This clonotype was picked up many times. This sequence joins TRBV29-1 and TRBJ2-5; D is unresolved. V lost 7 bases and J lost 3, with 12 bases in between. The CDR3 extends over 12 amino acids. The germline gives CDR1 SQVTM, CDR2 ANQGSEA. The chain's CDR3 is CSANKMEETQYF. In DNA form, the CDR3 reads TGCAGCGCTAACAAGATGGAAGAGACCCAGTACTTC.

The chain combines TRBV5-1 with TRBJ2-3; D gene uncertain. In germline, CDR1 is SGHRS, CDR2 YFSETQ. This CDR3 spans 12 amino acids. Trimming removed 7 bases from V and 10 bases from J, with 16 bases in between. The CDR3 bases are TGCGCCAGCGGCTCGGGCCAATCATCGCAGTATTTT. Residues: CASGSGQSSQYF.

This clonotype was found many times. The V and J genes are TRBV25-1 and TRBJ2-5; D gene ambiguous. The J call may be mistaken, given a closer DNA end match to TRBJ2-7. The germline V gene has CDR1 MGHDK and CDR2 SYGVNS. This CDR3 contains 11 residues. In nucleotides, the CDR3 is TGTGCCAGCAGTGAATTGCTCGAGCAGTACTTC. Amino acid sequence: CASSELLEQYF.

This clonotype has a handful of counts. This may arise from a read error, as a much more abundant clone is one base away. This chain links TRBV5-5 with TRBJ2-4; D is uncertain. The end of the DNA aligns better with TRBJ2-7, so the J call may be wrong. CDR1 and CDR2 (germline): SGHKS, YYEKEE (reference sequence). The CDR3 has 13 amino acids. The CDR3 DNA sequence: TGTGCCGGCAGCTTGGACGTAGCCTACGAGCAGTACTTC. Protein: CAGSLDVAYEQYF.

Notes on this clonotype: A single base separates this from a much larger clone, so it may be a read error. The V and J genes are TRBV10-1 and TRBJ2-3; possible D gene TRBD1, 5 bases. The CDR3 loop spans 15 amino acids. Looked up from germline, CDR1 is WNHNN and CDR2 is SYGVQD (reference sequence). The CDR3 region has the DNA TGCGCCAGCAGGGAGTGGAAGACAGGCACAGATACGCAGTATTTT. Protein product: CASREWKTGTDTQYF.

This clonotype was counted between two and nine times. The chain recombines TRBV5-1 with TRBJ1-2; D possibly corresponds to TRBD1 (5 bases). Germline V gene sequence: CDR1 SGHRS, CDR2 YFSETQ. The CDR3 contains 14 residues. The V end lost 0 bases, the J end lost 7 bases, and 13 bases lay between the germline ends. For the CDR3, the DNA is TGCGCCAGCAGCTTGGCACCCTTTCAGGGTGGCTACACCTTC. Residues: CASSLAPFQGGYTF. Based on the CDR3 plus reference TRBV5-1 and TRBJ1-2, the full variable domain is KAGVTQTPRYLIKTRGQQVTLSCSPISGHRSVSWYQQTPGQGLQFLFEYFSETQRNKGNFPGRFSGRQFSNSRSEMNVSTLELGDSALYLCASSLAPFQGGYTFGSGTRLTVV.

Only a few counts were recorded for this clonotype. The V and J genes are TRBV7-3 and TRBJ1-1; D uncertain. V lost 1 base, J lost 0 bases, and 12 bases lay in between. The CDR3 is 16 residues long. Germline CDR1 reads SGHTA; CDR2 reads FQGTGA. CDR3: CASSLKASPMNTEAFF. CDR3 DNA: TGTGCCAGCAGCTTAAAGGCGTCACCCATGAACACTGAAGCTTTCTTT. The full variable domain, its missing parts supplied by reference TRBV7-3 and TRBJ1-1, is GAGVSQTPSNKVTEKGKYVELRCDPISGHTALYWYRQSLGQGPEFLIYFQGTGAADDSGLPNDRFFAVRPEGSVSTLKIQRTERGDSAVYLCASSLKASPMNTEAFFGQGTRLTVV.

The rearrangement joins TRBV20-1 to TRBJ2-7; D is possibly TRBD1 (6 bases). CDR1 and CDR2 (germline): DFQATT, SNEGSKA (reference sequence). This CDR3 comprises 11 residues. CDR3 in amino acids: CSAGAVYEQYF. The CDR3 DNA sequence: TGCAGCGCAGGGGCAGTTTACGAGCAGTACTTC.

Of note for this clonotype: A read error may explain this, as a much larger clone is one base away. The chain combines TRBV7-2 with TRBJ2-7; tentatively, D is TRBD2 (5 bases). The V and J ends lost 4 bases and 6 bases respectively, with 10 bases between them. The germline CDR1 and CDR2 sequences are SGHTA and FQGNSA. The CDR3 covers 12 residues. CDR3 nucleotide sequence: TGTACCAGCAGCTCTGTAGGAGGCGAGCAGTACTTC. The encoded protein is CTSSSVGGEQYF.

This clonotype was counted at least ten times. The rearrangement joins TRBV20-1 to TRBJ1-4, with D hard to call. CDR3 length: 14 residues. The V gene's germline CDR1 is DFQATT and CDR2 SNEGSKA (reference sequence). The V and J ends lost 0 bases and 5 bases respectively, with 10 bases between them. This CDR3 reads CSAREVSTNEKLFF. The CDR3 DNA reads as TGCAGTGCTAGAGAGGTCAGCACAAATGAAAAACTGTTTTTT.

The rearrangement uses TRBV10-3 and TRBJ2-2; 8 nucleotides agree with TRBD2. Germline trimming cut 4 bases from V and 5 bases from J; bases unmatched to any gene: 3. This CDR3 contains 14 residues. CDR1 and CDR2 from the germline V gene are ENHRY and SYGVKD. The CDR3 DNA sequence: TGTGCCATCAGTGCGCGGGGGGAGACCGGGGAGCTGTTTTTT. Protein sequence: CAISARGETGELFF.

This clonotype was recorded many times. The V and J genes are TRBV6-1 and TRBJ2-7; 12 bases align to TRBD1. Germline-derived CDR1 and CDR2 are MNHNS and SASEGT. V lost 6 bases to trimming and J lost 7 bases; unmatched junction nucleotides: 7. The length of the CDR3 is 14 residues. CDR3 bases: TGTGCCAGCAGCACCGGGACAGGGGGCGAAGAGCAGTACTTC. Its translation is CASSTGTGGEEQYF.

For this clonotype: A clone one base away is much larger, so this may be a read error. The chain joins TRBV10-3 to TRBJ2-1; 10 bases agree with TRBD2. The CDR3 extends over 16 amino acids. The V and J ends lost 2 bases and 9 bases, in that order; junction bases with no gene match: 10. Germline values: CDR1 ENHRY, CDR2 SYGVKD. CDR3: CAISENLAGVSSEQFF. Written as DNA, the CDR3 is TGTGCCATCAGTGAGAACCTAGCGGGGGTCTCCAGTGAGCAGTTCTTC.

This clonotype has a count of ten or more. The chain recombines TRBV28 with TRBJ2-1; D gene unclear. CDR3 length: 14 residues. Trimming took off 5 bases at V and 7 bases at J, with 15 bases between the two ends. The germline gives CDR1 MDHEN, CDR2 SYDVKM. The CDR3 is CASSQGSRVNEQFF. CDR3 nucleotide sequence: TGTGCCAGCAGTCAAGGTTCCCGTGTGAATGAGCAGTTCTTC.

The chain recombines TRBV15 with TRBJ2-3; no firm D call. The V gene's germline CDR1 is LNHNV and CDR2 YYDKDF (reference sequence). This CDR3 comprises 13 residues. V lost 0 bases to trimming and J lost 4 bases, with 5 bases between them. The CDR3 region is CATSRDSADTQYF. The CDR3 DNA follows: TGTGCCACCAGCAGAGATTCAGCAGATACGCAGTATTTT.